This T cell receptor beta chain was observed in a study of shared clonotypes between healthy human individuals. Broader study findings: Enrolling few donors narrowed the genetic and exposure-history diversity that was represented.

Samples left unsorted employed some 100 million PBMCs for genomic DNA. Genomic DNA of each subset was evenly split across several immunoSEQ plates. DNA input for the unsorted PBMC replicate PCRs was about 300 ng, 30,000 to 35,000 T cell genomes. The data were produced by immunoSEQ multiplex PCR, yet TCRdb's version contains in-frame clones alone and is incomplete. The table has about 520,000 clones, roughly 80% seen once. On this clone itself: Its antigen is unknown. This sequence is one base from a far larger clone and is likely a read error.

The CDR3 has 14 residues. Germline CDR1 is SGHRS and CDR2 is YFSETQ. The chain couples TRBV5-1 to TRBJ2-3; 9 bases align to TRBD1. The origin of this receptor is a middle-aged woman in good health. Some clones in this sample may be carry-over from other donors' samples. The source material was PBMCs. The CDR3 bases are TGCGCCAGCGGCTTGGGACAGGGAGCGGATACGCAGTATTTT. Its protein product is CASGLGQGADTQYF.